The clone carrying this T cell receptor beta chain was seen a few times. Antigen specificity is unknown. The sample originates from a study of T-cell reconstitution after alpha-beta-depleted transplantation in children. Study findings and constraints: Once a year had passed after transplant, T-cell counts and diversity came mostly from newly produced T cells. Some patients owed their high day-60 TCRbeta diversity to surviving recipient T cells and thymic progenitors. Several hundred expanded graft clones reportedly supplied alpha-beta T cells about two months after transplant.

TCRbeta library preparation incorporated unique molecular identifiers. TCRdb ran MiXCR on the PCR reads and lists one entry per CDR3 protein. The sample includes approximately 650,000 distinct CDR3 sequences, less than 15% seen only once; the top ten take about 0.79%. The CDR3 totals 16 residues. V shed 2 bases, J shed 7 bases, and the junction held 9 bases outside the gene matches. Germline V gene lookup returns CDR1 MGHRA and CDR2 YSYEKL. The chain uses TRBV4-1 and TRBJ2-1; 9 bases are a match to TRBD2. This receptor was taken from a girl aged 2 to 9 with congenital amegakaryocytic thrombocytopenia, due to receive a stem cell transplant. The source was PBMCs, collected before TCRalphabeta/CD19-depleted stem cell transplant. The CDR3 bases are TGCGCCAGCAGCCAAAACCCCAGCGGGAGGAGGAATGAGCAGTTCTTC. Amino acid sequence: CASSQNPSGRRNEQFF.